These 16 T cell receptor beta chains share one sample of origin, sequenced in a study of blood T cell repertoires in COVID-19. TCRdb's table, derived via immunoSEQ multiplex PCR, lists solely in-frame clones and lacks some. The sample comprises 100,000 to 150,000 clones, about 83% of which are singletons, and 12% rests with the top ten. Specimen: peripheral blood. The receptors come from a man aged 60-69 years with acute or convalescent COVID-19.

The CDR3 region has the DNA TGCGCCAGCAGCCCGGGACTAGCGGAGACAAACAAAGGGGATGAGCAGTTCTTC. Its translation is CASSPGLAETNKGDEQFF. V is TRBV5-1 and J is TRBJ2-1, with 11 bases matching TRBD2. Looked up from germline, CDR1 is SGHRS and CDR2 is YFSETQ. The CDR3 length is 18 residues. The trim removed 4 bases at V and 8 bases at J, leaving 17 bases unmatched. Full variable domain (rest looked up from reference TRBV5-1 and TRBJ2-1): KAGVTQTPRYLIKTRGQQVTLSCSPISGHRSVSWYQQTPGQGLQFLFEYFSETQRNKGNFPGRFSGRQFSNSRSEMNVSTLELGDSALYLCASSPGLAETNKGDEQFFGPGTRLTVL.

This chain connects TRBV5-4 to TRBJ2-7; D is possibly TRBD1 (5 bases). The ends were cut back, 7 bases at V and 2 bases at J, with 10 bases in the middle. CDR1 SGHNT and CDR2 YYREEE come from the germline V gene (reference sequence). CDR3 size: 12 residues. The CDR3 DNA follows: TGTGCCAGCCGACAGTTAACCTACGAGCAGTACTTC. This codes for CASRQLTYEQYF.

The CDR3 loop reads CASAGNPNQPQHF. The CDR3, as DNA: TGTGCCAGCGCAGGGAACCCGAATCAGCCCCAGCATTTT. This chain connects TRBV6-5 to TRBJ1-5, with D possibly matching TRBD1 (5 bases). CDR1 MNHEY and CDR2 SVGAGI come from the germline V gene. The V end lost 8 bases, the J end lost 4 bases, and 12 bases lay between the germline ends. The CDR3 consists of 13 residues.

The chain carries TRBV30 and TRBJ1-5; D is ambiguous. V was pared by 0 bases and J by 0 bases, with 6 bases between. The length of the CDR3 is 14 residues. Germline V CDR1 and CDR2: GTSNPN, SVGIG (reference sequence). Here the CDR3 reads CAWSVRYSNQPQHF. In DNA form, the CDR3 reads TGTGCCTGGAGTGTACGGTATAGCAATCAGCCCCAGCATTTT.

The V and J genes are TRBV18 and TRBJ2-7, with 9 bases lining up with TRBD1. The CDR3 consists of 16 residues. CDR1 and CDR2 (germline): KGHSH, LQKENI. Trimming took 0 bases from V and 7 from J; bases not matched to a gene: 10. CDR3: CASSPPSNRGLGEQYF. The CDR3 coding sequence is TGTGCCAGCTCACCACCGTCCAACAGGGGGCTAGGGGAGCAGTACTTC.

The chain recombines TRBV30 with TRBJ1-2; TRBD1 agrees at 7 bases. The CDR3 consists of 15 residues. CDR1 and CDR2 (germline): GTSNPN, SVGIG (reference sequence). Unmatched junction bases numbered 8, after V lost 1 base and J lost 3 bases. CDR3 nucleotides: TGTGCCTGGAGTGCCCGAACAGGGGTTTACTATGGCTACACCTTC. Translating gives CAWSARTGVYYGYTF. The entire variable domain, with the rest obtained from reference TRBV30 and TRBJ1-2, is as follows: SQTIHQWPATLVQPVGSPLSLECTVEGTSNPNLYWYRQAAGRGLQLLFYSVGIGQISSEVPQNLSASRPQDRQFILSSKKLLLSDSGFYLCAWSARTGVYYGYTFGSGTRLTVV.

The V and J genes are TRBV18 and TRBJ1-4; the D is unclear. CDR3 length equals 14 residues. Trimming stripped 4 bases from V and 8 bases from J, with 14 bases between. Germline values: CDR1 KGHSH, CDR2 LQKENI. CDR3 protein: CASSLYFDGEKLFF. The CDR3 DNA follows: TGTGCCAGCTCACTATACTTCGACGGGGAAAAACTGTTTTTT.

This clone was observed a few times. The chain couples TRBV28 to TRBJ1-5; D call uncertain. CDR3 length equals 15 residues. Germline V gene lookup returns CDR1 MDHEN and CDR2 SYDVKM. V shed 6 bases and J shed 6 bases, with 18 bases lying between them. The DNA of the CDR3 is TGTGCCAGCAGACCGTCCCGTAGTGGTAGTCAGCCCCAGCATTTT. Amino acids: CASRPSRSGSQPQHF.

Only one count was recorded for this clone. CDR3 nucleotide sequence: TGTGCCAGCAGCCCTGGACAGGGCCGTAGCAATCAGCCCCAGCATTTT. This translates into CASSPGQGRSNQPQHF. The genes are TRBV6-2 or TRBV6-3 and TRBJ1-5, with 8 bases fitting TRBD1. The CDR3 length is 16 residues. Trimming at V came to 6 bases and at J to 0 bases, leaving 7 bases not matched to a gene. Germline lookup yields CDR1 MNHEY and CDR2 SVGEGT.

This clone occurred once. Relative to the germline gene, one junction end is altered; a read error may explain this. V gene TRBV30 combines with J gene TRBJ2-2; weak D call: TRBD2 (7 bases). CDR3 size: 15 residues. Looked up from germline, CDR1 is GTSNPN and CDR2 is SVGIG (reference sequence). CDR3 DNA sequence: TGTGCCGGGAGTAGGGGGGGAGGCGAGACCGGGGAGCTGTTTTTT. This gives the protein CAGSRGGGETGELFF.

This chain joins TRBV5-4 and TRBJ1-2; D is uncertain. CDR1 SGHNT and CDR2 YYREEE come from the germline V gene (reference sequence). The CDR3 extends over 15 amino acids. Trimming stripped 0 bases from V and 1 base from J, with 10 bases between. Written as DNA, the CDR3 is TGTGCCAGCAGCTTGGCCAGCACTAATAACTATGGCTACACCTTC. Translating gives CASSLASTNNYGYTF.

The V call is TRBV2, the J call TRBJ2-1; TRBD1 is a possible D gene (5 bases). This CDR3 is built from 14 residues. Germline CDR1 SNHLY, CDR2 FYNNEI. V lost 3 bases and J 4 bases, leaving 10 bases between the germline ends. The CDR3 coding sequence is TGTGCCAGCAGTGATGCCAGGGCTTACAATGAGCAGTTCTTC. Translated, it gives CASSDARAYNEQFF.

This rearrangement joins TRBV28 to TRBJ2-3; 13 nucleotides match TRBD2. The CDR3 spans 18 residues. Trimming at V came to 2 bases and at J to 3 bases, leaving 8 bases not matched to a gene. Looked up from germline, CDR1 is MDHEN and CDR2 is SYDVKM. CDR3 sequence (DNA): TGTGCCAGCAGTTTAGAACTAGCGGGAGGGCCTTCGACAGATACGCAGTATTTT. It encodes CASSLELAGGPSTDTQYF.

The chain combines TRBV6-5 with TRBJ2-3; 7 bases are a match to TRBD2. Germline V lookup: CDR1 MNHEY, CDR2 SVGAGI. This CDR3 is built from 15 residues. J gave up 0 bases and V 6 bases, and 6 bases lay outside the gene matches. The chain's CDR3 is CASSPLAMSTDTQYF. CDR3 nucleotides: TGTGCCAGCAGCCCACTAGCGATGAGCACAGATACGCAGTATTTT.

V gene TRBV11-2 combines with J gene TRBJ1-2; tentatively, D is TRBD1 (5 bases). V dropped 1 base and J dropped 0 bases, with 9 bases sitting between them. This CDR3 is 15 amino acids long. CDR1 is SGHAT, CDR2 FQNNGV, per germline. CDR3 DNA sequence: TGTGCCAGCAGCTTAGGCGGGGGATCTAACTATGGCTACACCTTC. Translation gives CASSLGGGSNYGYTF.

V and J are TRBV5-1 and TRBJ2-7; 8 bases fit TRBD2. Germline V gene sequence: CDR1 SGHRS, CDR2 YFSETQ. V lost 3 bases and J lost 6; bases outside the gene matches: 11. This CDR3 comprises 15 residues. The CDR3 protein is CASSSQSGLVSEQYF. In nucleotides, the CDR3 is TGCGCCAGCAGCTCCCAGTCGGGACTAGTTTCCGAGCAGTACTTC.